Presented here are 4 T cell receptor beta chains from one specimen sequenced in a study of PD-L1 blockade in urothelial cancer (dated by TCRdb to about 2017). The meaning of the sample's time point label: peripheral blood 6 weeks after treatment start. The library was generated by the immunoSEQ multiplex PCR assay. Not all clones reach the TCRdb copy of this immuneACCESS table, which keeps in-frame sequences only. Checked studies attribute under half of the gap to unresolved V genes and leave the rest unexplained. A total of about 44,000 clones appear in this sample, about 89% of them only once. Around 6.7% of the sample is held by the ten biggest clonotypes. The sample here was PBMCs, taken around atezolizumab (anti-PD-L1) treatment. The receptors were sampled from a man between 65 and 85 years old with urothelial cancer.

This rearrangement joins TRBV6-5 to TRBJ1-3; possibly TRBD1 for D (6 bases). The CDR3 contains 15 residues. V was pared by 5 bases and J by 2 bases, with 13 bases between. The germline V gene encodes CDR1 MNHEY and CDR2 SVGAGI. CDR3 sequence reads: CASSPVRGPGNTIYF. Here the CDR3 DNA reads TGTGCCAGCAGTCCAGTCAGGGGACCTGGAAACACCATATATTTT.

The genes are TRBV9 and TRBJ1-1; D is possibly TRBD1 (5 bases). Trimming pared 0 bases from V and 6 bases from J, leaving 12 bases between. The CDR3 extends over 14 amino acids. The germline V gene has CDR1 SGDLS and CDR2 YYNGEE. CDR3 in DNA: TGTGCCAGCAGCGTAGACGGGGGAAAGGCTGAAGCTTTCTTT. This gives the protein CASSVDGGKAEAFF.

This chain uses TRBV28 with TRBJ1-1; 7 positions agree with TRBD1. There are 15 residues in the CDR3. Germline V lookup: CDR1 MDHEN, CDR2 SYDVKM. V gave up 4 bases and J gave up 11 bases; unmatched junction bases: 16. The CDR3 nucleotides read TGTGCCAGCAGTTCGAGGGGACAGCTCCTAATGTGGGCTTTCTTT. Translating gives CASSSRGQLLMWAFF.

The rearrangement uses TRBV5-4 and TRBJ2-5, with a weak D call TRBD1 (5 bases). CDR3 length equals 15 residues. The V end lost 0 bases, the J end lost 2 bases, and 11 bases lay between the germline ends. Germline values: CDR1 SGHNT, CDR2 YYREEE (reference sequence). Written as DNA, the CDR3 is TGTGCCAGCAGCTTGGAGGGGCCCCGACAAGAGACCCAGTACTTC. The encoded protein is CASSLEGPRQETQYF.